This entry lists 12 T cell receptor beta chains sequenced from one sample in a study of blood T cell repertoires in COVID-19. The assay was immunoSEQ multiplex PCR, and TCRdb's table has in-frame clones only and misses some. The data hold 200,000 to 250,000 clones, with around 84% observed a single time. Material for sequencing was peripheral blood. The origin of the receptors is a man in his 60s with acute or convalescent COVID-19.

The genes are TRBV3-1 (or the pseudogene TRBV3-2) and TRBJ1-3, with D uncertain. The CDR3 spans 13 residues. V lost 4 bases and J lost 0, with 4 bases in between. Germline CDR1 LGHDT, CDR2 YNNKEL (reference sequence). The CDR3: CASSPYSGNTIYF. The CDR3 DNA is TGTGCCAGCAGCCCGTACTCTGGAAACACCATATATTTT.

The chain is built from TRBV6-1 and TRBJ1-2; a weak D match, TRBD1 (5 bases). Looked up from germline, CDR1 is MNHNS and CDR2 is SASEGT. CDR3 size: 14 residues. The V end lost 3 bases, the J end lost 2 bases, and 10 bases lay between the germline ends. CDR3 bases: TGTGCCAGCAGTGAGATGGGGGGGAACTATGGCTACACCTTC. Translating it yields CASSEMGGNYGYTF.

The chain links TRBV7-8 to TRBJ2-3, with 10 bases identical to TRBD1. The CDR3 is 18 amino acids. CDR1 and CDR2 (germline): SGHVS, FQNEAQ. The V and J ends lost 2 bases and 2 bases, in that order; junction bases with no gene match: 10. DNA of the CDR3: TGTGCCAGCAGCTTATGGGGACAGGGGATAAGGATCACAGATACGCAGTATTTT. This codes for CASSLWGQGIRITDTQYF.

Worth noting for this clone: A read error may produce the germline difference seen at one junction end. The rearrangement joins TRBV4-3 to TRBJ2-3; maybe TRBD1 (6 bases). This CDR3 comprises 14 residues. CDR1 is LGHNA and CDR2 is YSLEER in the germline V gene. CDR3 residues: CASSEDRYTDTQYF. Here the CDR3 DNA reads TGCGCCAGCAGCGAAGACAGGTACACAGATACGCAGTATTTT.

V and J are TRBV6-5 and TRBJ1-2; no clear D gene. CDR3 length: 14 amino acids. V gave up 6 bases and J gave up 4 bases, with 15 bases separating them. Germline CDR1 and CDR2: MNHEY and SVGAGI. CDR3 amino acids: CASRLTQQSYGYTF. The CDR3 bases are TGTGCCAGCAGATTGACCCAACAGAGCTATGGCTACACCTTC.

The CDR3 here is CASSFSGGEETQYF. CDR3 bases: TGCGCCAGCAGCTTTAGCGGGGGGGAGGAGACCCAGTACTTC. The gene calls are TRBV5-1 and TRBJ2-5; TRBD2 aligns across 11 bases. V shed 2 bases, J shed 5 bases, and the junction held 2 bases outside the gene matches. Per the germline V gene, CDR1 is SGHRS and CDR2 is YFSETQ. This CDR3 has 14 amino acids.

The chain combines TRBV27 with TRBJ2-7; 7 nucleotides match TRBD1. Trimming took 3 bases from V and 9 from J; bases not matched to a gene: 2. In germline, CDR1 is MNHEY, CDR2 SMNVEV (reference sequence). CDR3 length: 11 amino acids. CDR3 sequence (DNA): TGTGCCAGCAGTTTCCGGGACAGGCAGTACTTC. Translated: CASSFRDRQYF.

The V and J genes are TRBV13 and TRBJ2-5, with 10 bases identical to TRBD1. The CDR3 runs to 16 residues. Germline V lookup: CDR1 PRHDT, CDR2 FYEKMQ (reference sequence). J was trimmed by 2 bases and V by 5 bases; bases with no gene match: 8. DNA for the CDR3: TGTGCCAGCAGCCTCGAGGGGGACAGGGGTCAAGAGACCCAGTACTTC. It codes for CASSLEGDRGQETQYF.

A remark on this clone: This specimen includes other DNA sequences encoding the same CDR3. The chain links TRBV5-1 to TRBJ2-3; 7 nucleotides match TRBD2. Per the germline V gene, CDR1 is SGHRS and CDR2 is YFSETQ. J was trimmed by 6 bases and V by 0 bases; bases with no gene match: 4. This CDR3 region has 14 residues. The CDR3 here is CASSLVGGSDTQYF. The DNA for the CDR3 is TGCGCCAGCAGCTTGGTGGGGGGGTCCGATACGCAGTATTTT.

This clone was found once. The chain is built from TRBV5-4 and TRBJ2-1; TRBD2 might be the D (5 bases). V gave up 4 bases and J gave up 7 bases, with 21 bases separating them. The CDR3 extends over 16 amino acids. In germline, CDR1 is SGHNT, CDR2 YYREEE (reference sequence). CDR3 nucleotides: TGTGCCAGCAGCCCGAACTACGGGAATGCTGTTAATGAGCAGTTCTTC. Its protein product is CASSPNYGNAVNEQFF.

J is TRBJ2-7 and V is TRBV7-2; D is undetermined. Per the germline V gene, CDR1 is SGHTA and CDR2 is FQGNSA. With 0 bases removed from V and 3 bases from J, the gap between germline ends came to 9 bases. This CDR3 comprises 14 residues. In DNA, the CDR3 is TGTGCCAGCAGCTTAGCGGCGGCAAACTACGAGCAGTACTTC. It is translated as CASSLAAANYEQYF.

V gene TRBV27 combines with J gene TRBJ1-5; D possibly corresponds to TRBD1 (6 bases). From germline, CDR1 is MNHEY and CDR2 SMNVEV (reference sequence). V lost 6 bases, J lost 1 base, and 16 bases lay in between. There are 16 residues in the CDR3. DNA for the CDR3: TGTGCCAGCAGGGCCACTCTAACAGGGAGCAATCAGCCCCAGCATTTT. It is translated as CASRATLTGSNQPQHF.